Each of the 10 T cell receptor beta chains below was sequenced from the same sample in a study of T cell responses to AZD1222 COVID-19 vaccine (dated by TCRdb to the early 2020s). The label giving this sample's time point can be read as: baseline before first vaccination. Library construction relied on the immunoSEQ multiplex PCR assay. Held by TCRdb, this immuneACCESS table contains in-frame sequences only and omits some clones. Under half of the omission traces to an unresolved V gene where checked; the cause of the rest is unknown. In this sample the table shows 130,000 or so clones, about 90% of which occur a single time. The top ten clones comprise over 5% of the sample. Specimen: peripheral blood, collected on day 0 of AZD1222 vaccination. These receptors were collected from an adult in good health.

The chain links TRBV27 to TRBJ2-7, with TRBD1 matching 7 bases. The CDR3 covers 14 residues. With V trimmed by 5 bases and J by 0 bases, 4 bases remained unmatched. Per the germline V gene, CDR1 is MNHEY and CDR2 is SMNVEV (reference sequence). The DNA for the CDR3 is TGTGCCAGCAGTAGGACAGGAGGCTCCTACGAGCAGTACTTC. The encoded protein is CASSRTGGSYEQYF.

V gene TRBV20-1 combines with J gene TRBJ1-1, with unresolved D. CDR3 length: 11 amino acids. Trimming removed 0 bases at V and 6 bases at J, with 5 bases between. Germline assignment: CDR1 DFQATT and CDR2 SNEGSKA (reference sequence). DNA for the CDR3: TGCAGTGCTAGAGATACGGCTGAAGCTTTCTTT. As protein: CSARDTAEAFF.

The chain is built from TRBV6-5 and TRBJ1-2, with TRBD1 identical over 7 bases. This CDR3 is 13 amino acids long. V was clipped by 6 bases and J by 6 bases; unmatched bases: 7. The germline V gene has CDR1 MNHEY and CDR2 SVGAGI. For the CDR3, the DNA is TGTGCCAGCAGACTGACAGGGTTGGATGGCTACACCTTC. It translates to CASRLTGLDGYTF.

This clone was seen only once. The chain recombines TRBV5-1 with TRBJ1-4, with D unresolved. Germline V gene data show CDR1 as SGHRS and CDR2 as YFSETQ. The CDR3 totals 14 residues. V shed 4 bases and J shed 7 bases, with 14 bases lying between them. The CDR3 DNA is TGCGCCAGCAGCCCAGCATTTGTGGGTGAAAAACTGTTTTTT. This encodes CASSPAFVGEKLFF.

DNA for the CDR3: TGTGCCAGCAGCATCGACAGGGGGCTGGTCGTCCTGACTTTC. Protein product: CASSIDRGLVVLTF. The gene calls are TRBV7-9 and TRBJ2-6; 10 bases map to TRBD1. The ends lost 5 bases at V and 12 bases at J; junction bases unmatched: 7. CDR1 SEHNR and CDR2 FQNEAQ come from the germline V gene (reference sequence). This CDR3 has 14 amino acids.

The CDR3 is CASSSTGAGANVLTF. The CDR3 DNA is TGCGCCAGCAGCTCAACAGGGGCTGGGGCCAACGTCCTGACTTTC. This chain joins TRBV5-1 and TRBJ2-6; 7 nucleotides match TRBD1. The J segment lost 2 bases and the V segment lost 3 bases, leaving 2 bases of the junction unmatched. The CDR3 extends over 15 amino acids. The germline V gene has CDR1 SGHRS and CDR2 YFSETQ.

CDR3 protein: CATNRAGGTEAFF. The CDR3, as DNA: TGTGCCACCAACAGGGCTGGAGGCACTGAAGCTTTCTTT. This rearrangement joins TRBV24-1 to TRBJ1-1; perhaps TRBD1 as D (6 bases). Per germline, CDR1 KGHDR and CDR2 SFDVKD. This CDR3 contains 13 residues. Trimming removed 8 bases at V and 4 bases at J, with 13 bases between.

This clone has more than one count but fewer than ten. Written as DNA, the CDR3 is TGTGCCAGCAGGGGCCTCAGGTCCAGTAACTATGGCTACACCTTC. Translating gives CASRGLRSSNYGYTF. This chain uses TRBV27 with TRBJ1-2; D gene uncertain. Deletions cut 6 bases from V and 1 base from J, with 15 bases between. The CDR3 sequence is 15 residues long. CDR1 is MNHEY, CDR2 SMNVEV, per germline (reference sequence).

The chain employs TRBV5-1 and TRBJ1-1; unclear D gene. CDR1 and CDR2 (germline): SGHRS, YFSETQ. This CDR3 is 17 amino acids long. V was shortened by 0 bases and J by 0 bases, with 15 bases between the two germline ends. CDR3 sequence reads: CASSLGSRRKMNTEAFF. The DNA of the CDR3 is TGCGCCAGCAGCTTGGGATCAAGAAGAAAAATGAACACTGAAGCTTTCTTT.

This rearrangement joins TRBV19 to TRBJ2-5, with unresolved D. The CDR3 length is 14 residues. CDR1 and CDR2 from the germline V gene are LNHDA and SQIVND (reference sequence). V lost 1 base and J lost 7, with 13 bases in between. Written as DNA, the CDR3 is TGTGCCAGTAGTATAGGGCCAACGCACGGGACCCAGTACTTC. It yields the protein CASSIGPTHGTQYF.